This TCR beta chain was retrieved from a study of blood T cell repertoires in COVID-19. About the study: T cells, B-cell-depleted T cells, or PBMCs provided the cDNA or gDNA that served as material.

V lost 11 bases and J lost 4; bases outside the gene matches: 6. The CDR3 loop spans 14 amino acids. The germline CDR1 and CDR2 sequences are SGHTA and FQGTGA. Under the authors' procedure: The assay estimated nucleated cells by amplifying reference gene primers. The protocol was immunoSEQ multiplex PCR, while the TCRdb copy is restricted to in-frame clones and leaves out a portion. V and J calls and clone size come straight from that table; D and trimming were deduced from the DNA. The sample includes under 250,000 clones, approximately 84% of them seen just once. Input material: peripheral blood. The source is a man in his forties or fifties with COVID-19, enrolled during active disease. The rearrangement links TRBV7-3 to TRBJ2-3; 13 bases are a match to TRBD2. CDR3 amino acids: CAVGLAGRPDTQYF. The CDR3 nucleotides are TGTGCCGTGGGACTAGCGGGAAGACCAGATACGCAGTATTTT.